This TCR beta chain was obtained from a study of radiotherapy plus CTLA-4 blockade in lung cancer. Study conclusions and caveats: Expansion in blood of tumor-derived TCR clones was seen after radiotherapy plus ipilimumab.

V lost 0 bases and J lost 3, with 13 bases in between. From germline, CDR1 is SGHKS and CDR2 YYEKEE (reference sequence). This CDR3 comprises 15 residues. With regard to this clone: As yet, its antigen is unknown.

Assay used: immunoSEQ multiplex PCR; TCRdb lists only in-frame clones, some missing. The sample shows some 64,000 clones, 60% to 85% of them seen only once. The specimen comprised peripheral blood, sampled from a patient treated with radiotherapy plus ipilimumab. The chain combines TRBV5-5 with TRBJ2-7, with D possibly TRBD2 on 6 matching bases. This clonotype was obtained from a human donor with non-small cell lung cancer who had a complete response to radiotherapy plus ipilimumab. The CDR3 DNA follows: TGTGCCAGCAGCTTGGGTGCAGGAGGGCTCTACGAGCAGTACTTC. Translated, it gives CASSLGAGGLYEQYF. The whole variable domain, remainder taken from reference TRBV5-5 and TRBJ2-7, is DAGVTQSPTHLIKTRGQQVTLRCSPISGHKSVSWYQQVLGQGPQFIFQYYEKEERGRGNFPDRFSARQFPNYSSELNVNALLLGDSALYLCASSLGAGGLYEQYFGPGTRLTVT.